This T cell receptor (beta chain) was captured by sequencing in a study of cytomegalovirus exposure and HLA in healthy donors. PCR used 60 Vbeta primers and 13 Jbeta primers. In the original analysis: The authors later counted approximately 80 million unique TCR beta chains, some 11 million of them shared. The method was immunoSEQ multiplex PCR; TCRdb's version includes in-frame clones alone and lacks a portion of them. From that table come the V and J calls and clone size; the DNA was used to work out D and trimming. The sample consists of 150,000 to 200,000 clones, around three quarters of them appearing once. The CDR3 has 14 residues. Trimming cost V 3 bases and J 4 bases, with 11 bases left between them. CDR1 and CDR2 (germline): SGHNT, YYREEE (reference sequence).

The chain combines TRBV5-4 with TRBJ1-5; TRBD1 might be the D (6 bases). The sequenced sample consisted of PBMCs. The TCR was taken from a middle-aged man in good health and CMV-seronegative. The CDR3 coding sequence is TGTGCCAGCAGCTCGAAGGGGGTGAATCAGCCCCAGCATTTT. Amino acids: CASSSKGVNQPQHF.